The entry that follows covers one T cell receptor (beta chain) sequence. This receptor's antigen is unknown. Base qualities are not recorded, but no much larger clone differs from it by a single base. Synthetic TCR analog templates were spiked into each PCR to estimate absolute template abundance from read counts. Using the immunoSEQ assay, TCRbeta CDR3 regions were amplified from genomic DNA with bias-controlled V and J gene primers. Sequencing of rearranged TCRbeta segments was done at approximately 20X coverage. In the authors' own workflow: Clustering was used to correct sequencing errors, and CDR3s were annotated against IMGT so that V, D and J genes could be assigned. Out-of-frame and stop-codon sequences were excluded, and only productive TCRbeta rearrangements were used in downstream analyses. To compute clonality, Shannon entropy was normalized by the log of the number of unique productive sequences and then subtracted from one. Clones differing between time points or between blood and tumor were identified using Fisher's exact test with Benjamini-Hochberg correction, with an adjusted p below 0.01 applied as the threshold. TCRdb took over this immuneACCESS table, retaining in-frame rearrangements with V and J assigned. Such tables are incomplete; in checked studies, under half of the missing clones stem from an unresolved V gene, and the remainder is unexplained. The V and J calls and clone size were taken over from that table, and D and trimming were inferred from the DNA. Counted in this sample were 20,000 to 30,000 clones; 65% to 90% of them appeared once. The top ten clones comprise roughly 31% of the sample.

Cut back by 10 bases and 5 bases, the V and J ends lie 17 bases apart. The cysteine opens and the phenylalanine closes a CDR3 of 13 amino acids. The read is trimmed to its CDR3 DNA, 39 bases read in frame from base 1. The germline V gene gives CDR1 as SGHVS and CDR2 as FQNEAQ. The cohort included about 27 patients with locally advanced or metastatic urothelial carcinoma who were treated at Memorial Sloan Kettering on a trial protocol. Peripheral blood mononuclear cells were collected pretreatment and during treatment, with between 1 and 8 total time points obtained per patient. The Qiagen DNeasy Blood extraction kit was used to purify genomic DNA from total PBMCs and from tumor samples. PBMCs were collected pretreatment and during treatment and were isolated and stored as previously described. The sample originates from a study of PD-L1 blockade in urothelial cancer (dated by TCRdb to the late 2010s). Study-wide context: All patients started therapy around 2014 and received atezolizumab 1,200 mg intravenously every 3 weeks. About 90% of the 29 patients were identified as males with urothelial cancer of bladder origin, and a prior smoking history was reported by 18 of 29 patients. An ECOG performance status of 0 or 1 was recorded for the patients, and 0 to 3 prior chemotherapy regimens had been received by the patients. Blood samples were analyzed at two time points: 3 weeks after treatment start (second dose) and 6 weeks after treatment start. A median of 141,255 T cells and some 84,000 unique TCRs was obtained from blood samples, and a median clonality of approximately 0.086 was observed. Somatic, immune and clinical correlates of response to PD-L1 blockade with atezolizumab in urothelial cancer were the focus of an exploratory multi-omic analysis. Pretreatment tumor samples, along with matched peripheral blood serially collected before and after atezolizumab treatment, were subjected to TCR sequencing. Durable clinical benefit meant progression-free survival longer than 6 months, and TCR features were also tested against progression-free and overall survival. In the same patients, whole exome sequencing and RNA sequencing of pretreatment tumors were performed in addition to TCR sequencing. Under 10 patients reached durable clinical benefit, while 20 patients did not. Pretreatment blood TCR-seq was available for about 30 patients, at least one posttreatment blood collection was obtained for some 24 patients, and tumor TCR-seq was available for some 24 patients. Study-wide findings and limitations: Among patients with durable benefit, tumor-associated TCR clones showed greater expansion in peripheral blood 3 weeks after treatment started (n ≈ 21, p = 0.022). Improved progression-free and overall survival was found to be associated with pretreatment peripheral blood TCR clonality below the median. Small sample size (n ≈ 29) and many exploratory analyses mean the results are intended to be hypothesis-generating.

The receptor was derived from a man aged 55-75 years with urothelial cancer. The starting material was PBMCs, obtained around atezolizumab (anti-PD-L1) treatment. Recombination joined TRBV7-8 with TRBJ1-1; TRBD1 is a possible D gene, resting on 6 matching bases. DNA sequence: TGTGCCACATCACTACAGGGATGGACTGAAGCTTTCTTT. It specifies CATSLQGWTEAFF.